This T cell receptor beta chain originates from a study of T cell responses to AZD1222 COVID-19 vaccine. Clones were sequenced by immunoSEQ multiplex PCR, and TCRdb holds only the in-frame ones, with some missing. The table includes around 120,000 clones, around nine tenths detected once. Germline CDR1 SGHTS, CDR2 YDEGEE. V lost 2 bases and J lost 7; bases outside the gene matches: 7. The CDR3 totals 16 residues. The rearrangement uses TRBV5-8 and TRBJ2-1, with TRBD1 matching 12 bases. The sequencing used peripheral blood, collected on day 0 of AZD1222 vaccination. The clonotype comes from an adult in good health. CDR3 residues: CASSLPGTGGWNEQFF. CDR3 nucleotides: TGTGCCAGCAGCTTACCCGGGACAGGGGGCTGGAATGAGCAGTTCTTC.